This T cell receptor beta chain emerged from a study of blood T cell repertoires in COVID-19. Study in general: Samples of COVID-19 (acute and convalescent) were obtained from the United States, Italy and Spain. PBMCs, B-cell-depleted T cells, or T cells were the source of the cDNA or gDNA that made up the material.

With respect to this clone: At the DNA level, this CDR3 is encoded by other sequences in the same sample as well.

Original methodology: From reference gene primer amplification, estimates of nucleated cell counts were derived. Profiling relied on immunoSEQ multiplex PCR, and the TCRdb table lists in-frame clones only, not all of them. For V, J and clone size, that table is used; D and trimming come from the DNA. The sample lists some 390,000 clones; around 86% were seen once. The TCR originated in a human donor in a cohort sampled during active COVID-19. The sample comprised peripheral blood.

CDR3 loop: CSVGLAGGETQYF. The CDR3 DNA reads TGCAGCGTTGGACTAGCGGGAGGCGAGACCCAGTACTTC. This sequence joins TRBV29-1 and TRBJ2-5; 13 bases fit TRBD2. Germline values: CDR1 SQVTM, CDR2 ANQGSEA. This CDR3 is 13 amino acids long. The trim removed 4 bases at V and 5 bases at J, leaving 1 base unmatched.